This TCR beta chain was recorded in a study of blood T cell repertoires in COVID-19. Across the whole study: Specimens from acute and convalescent COVID-19 originated in the United States, Italy and Spain. The analysed material was cDNA or gDNA that came from T cells, B-cell-depleted T cells, or PBMCs.

How the authors handled the data: Reference gene primer amplification in the assay estimated nucleated cell counts. Only in-frame clones appear in the TCRdb table, and some are missing; sequencing was by immunoSEQ multiplex PCR. V and J calls and clone size are those listed in that table; D and trimming were worked out from the DNA. This table holds about 480,000 clones, approximately 89% found once. The CDR3 is 16 residues long. Germline V gives CDR1 MNHEY, CDR2 SVGAGI. V shed 0 bases and J 5 bases; nucleotides not matched to a gene: 7. This clone was counted once. The receptor's source is a woman in her forties or fifties with COVID-19, enrolled during active disease. The rearrangement uses TRBV6-5 and TRBJ1-1; 9 nucleotides line up with TRBD1. Sequencing was done on a sample of peripheral blood. The DNA of the CDR3 is TGTGCCAGCAGTTACTCCGTATTCGACAGGGGGACTGAAGCTTTCTTT. Its protein product is CASSYSVFDRGTEAFF.